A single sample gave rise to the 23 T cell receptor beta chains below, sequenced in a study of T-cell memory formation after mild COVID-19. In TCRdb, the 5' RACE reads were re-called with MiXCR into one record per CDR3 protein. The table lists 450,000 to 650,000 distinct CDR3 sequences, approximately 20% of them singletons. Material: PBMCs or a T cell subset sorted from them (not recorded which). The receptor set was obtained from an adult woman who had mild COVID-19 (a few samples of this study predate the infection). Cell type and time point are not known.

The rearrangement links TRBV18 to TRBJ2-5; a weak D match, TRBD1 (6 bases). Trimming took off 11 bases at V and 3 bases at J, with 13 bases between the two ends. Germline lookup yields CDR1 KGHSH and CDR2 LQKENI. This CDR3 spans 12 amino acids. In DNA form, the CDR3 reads TGTGCCTGTGCAGGGGTCGAAGAGACCCAGTACTTC. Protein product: CACAGVEETQYF.

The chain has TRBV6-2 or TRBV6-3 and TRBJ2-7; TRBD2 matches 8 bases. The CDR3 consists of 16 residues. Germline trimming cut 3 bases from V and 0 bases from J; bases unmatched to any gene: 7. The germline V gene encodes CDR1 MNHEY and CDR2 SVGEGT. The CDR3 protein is CASSYLGLAPSYEQYF. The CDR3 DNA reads TGTGCCAGCAGTTATCTTGGACTAGCCCCCTCCTACGAGCAGTACTTC.

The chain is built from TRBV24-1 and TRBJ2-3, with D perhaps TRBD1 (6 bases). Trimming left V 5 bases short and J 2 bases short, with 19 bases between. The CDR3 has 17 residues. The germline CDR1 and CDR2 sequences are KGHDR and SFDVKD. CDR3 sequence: CATSGVWDMTYTDTQYF. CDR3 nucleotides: TGTGCCACCAGTGGGGTTTGGGACATGACCTACACAGATACGCAGTATTTT.

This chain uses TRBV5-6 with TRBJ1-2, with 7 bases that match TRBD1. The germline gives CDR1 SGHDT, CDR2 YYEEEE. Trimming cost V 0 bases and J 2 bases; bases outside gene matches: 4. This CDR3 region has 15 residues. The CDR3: CASSLDQTGNYGYTF. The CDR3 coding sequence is TGTGCCAGCAGCTTGGACCAGACAGGGAACTATGGCTACACCTTC.

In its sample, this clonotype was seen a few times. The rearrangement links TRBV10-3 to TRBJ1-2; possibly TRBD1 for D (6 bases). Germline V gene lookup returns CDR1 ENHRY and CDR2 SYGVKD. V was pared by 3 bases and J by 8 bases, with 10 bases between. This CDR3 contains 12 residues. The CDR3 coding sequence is TGTGCCATCAGTGATCACAGGGACGGCTACACCTTC. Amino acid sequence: CAISDHRDGYTF.

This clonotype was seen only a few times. CDR3 region: CASSTRQGTTDTQYF. DNA of the CDR3: TGTGCCAGCAGCACGCGACAGGGAACGACAGATACGCAGTATTTT. This sequence joins TRBV9 and TRBJ2-3, with 7 nucleotides matching TRBD1. CDR3 size: 15 residues. Germline V gene sequence: CDR1 SGDLS, CDR2 YYNGEE. The trim removed 4 bases at V and 3 bases at J, leaving 8 bases unmatched.

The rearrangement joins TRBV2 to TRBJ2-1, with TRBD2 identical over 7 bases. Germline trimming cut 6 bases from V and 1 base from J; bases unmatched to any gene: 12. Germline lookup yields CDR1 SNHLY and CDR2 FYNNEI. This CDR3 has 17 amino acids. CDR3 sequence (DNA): TGTGCCAGCAGAGAGTCTAGCGGTCTTATGTCCTACAATGAGCAGTTCTTC. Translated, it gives CASRESSGLMSYNEQFF.

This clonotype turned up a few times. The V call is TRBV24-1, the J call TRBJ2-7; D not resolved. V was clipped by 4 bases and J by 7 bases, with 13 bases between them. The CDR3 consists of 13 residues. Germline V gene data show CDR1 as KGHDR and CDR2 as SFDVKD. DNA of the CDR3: TGTGCCACCAGTGACCCCTTTAGTGGAGAGCAGTACTTC. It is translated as CATSDPFSGEQYF.

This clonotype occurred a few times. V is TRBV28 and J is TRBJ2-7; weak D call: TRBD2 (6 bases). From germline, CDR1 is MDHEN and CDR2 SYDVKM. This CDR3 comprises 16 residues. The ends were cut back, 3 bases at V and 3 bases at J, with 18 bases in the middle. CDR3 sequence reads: CASSFGGRGRNYEQYF. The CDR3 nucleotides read TGTGCCAGCAGTTTCGGGGGTCGGGGGAGGAACTACGAGCAGTACTTC. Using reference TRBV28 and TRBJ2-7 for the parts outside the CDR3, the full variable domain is DVKVTQSSRYLVKRTGEKVFLECVQDMDHENMFWYRQDPGLGLRLIYFSYDVKMKEKGDIPEGYSVSREKKERFSLILESASTNQTSMYLCASSFGGRGRNYEQYFGPGTRLTVT.

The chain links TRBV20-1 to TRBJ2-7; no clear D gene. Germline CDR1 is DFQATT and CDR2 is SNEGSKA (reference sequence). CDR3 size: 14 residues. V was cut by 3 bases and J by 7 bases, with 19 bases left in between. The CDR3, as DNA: TGCAGTGCTAGCCCCGAATTAAGGCTAGGGGAGCAGTACTTC. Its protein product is CSASPELRLGEQYF.

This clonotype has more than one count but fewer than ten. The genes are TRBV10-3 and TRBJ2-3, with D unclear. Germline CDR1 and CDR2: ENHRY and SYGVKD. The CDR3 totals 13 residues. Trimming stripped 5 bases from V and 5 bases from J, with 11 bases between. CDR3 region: CAISWKAEDTQYF. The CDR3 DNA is TGTGCCATCAGTTGGAAGGCCGAAGATACGCAGTATTTT.

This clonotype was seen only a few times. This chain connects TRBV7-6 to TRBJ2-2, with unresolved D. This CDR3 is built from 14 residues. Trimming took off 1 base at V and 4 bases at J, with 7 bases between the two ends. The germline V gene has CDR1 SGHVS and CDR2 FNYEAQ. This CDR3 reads CASSLGSPTGELFF. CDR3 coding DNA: TGTGCCAGCAGCTTAGGATCGCCCACCGGGGAGCTGTTTTTT.

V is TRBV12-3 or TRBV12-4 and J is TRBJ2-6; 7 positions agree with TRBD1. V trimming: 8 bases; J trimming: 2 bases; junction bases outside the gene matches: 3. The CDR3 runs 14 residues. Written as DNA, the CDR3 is TGTGCCAGCTCTAGGGGGCCTGGGGCCAACGTCCTGACTTTC. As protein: CASSRGPGANVLTF.

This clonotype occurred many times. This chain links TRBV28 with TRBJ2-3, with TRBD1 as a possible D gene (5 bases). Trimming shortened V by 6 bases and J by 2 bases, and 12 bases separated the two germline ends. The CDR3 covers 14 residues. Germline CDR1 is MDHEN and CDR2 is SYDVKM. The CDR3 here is CASSPDRLTDTQYF. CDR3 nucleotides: TGTGCCAGCAGCCCCGACAGACTCACAGATACGCAGTATTTT.

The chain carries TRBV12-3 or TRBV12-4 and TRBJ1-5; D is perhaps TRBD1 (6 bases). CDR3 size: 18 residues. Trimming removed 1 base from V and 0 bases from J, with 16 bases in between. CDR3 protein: CASSLGFRGGSSNQPQHF. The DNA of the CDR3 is TGTGCCAGCAGTTTAGGATTTCGTGGGGGCAGTAGCAATCAGCCCCAGCATTTT.

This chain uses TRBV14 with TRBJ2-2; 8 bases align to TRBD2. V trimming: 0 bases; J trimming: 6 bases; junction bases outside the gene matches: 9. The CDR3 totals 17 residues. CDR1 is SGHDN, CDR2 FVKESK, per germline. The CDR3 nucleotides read TGTGCCAGCAGCCAAGATTTCGAAGCGGGAGTGGCCGGGGAGCTGTTTTTT. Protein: CASSQDFEAGVAGELFF.

CDR3 in amino acids: CASSPTARGEQFF. CDR3 nucleotides: TGTGCCAGCTCACCAACCGCGCGAGGTGAGCAGTTCTTC. V gene TRBV18 combines with J gene TRBJ2-1, with D uncertain. The V and J ends lost 2 bases and 9 bases respectively, with 11 bases between them. Germline CDR1 is KGHSH and CDR2 is LQKENI. There are 13 residues in the CDR3. Drawing the rest from reference TRBV18 and TRBJ2-1, the complete variable domain is NAGVMQNPRHLVRRRGQEARLRCSPMKGHSHVYWYRQLPEEGLKFMVYLQKENIIDESGMPKERFSAEFPKEGPSILRIQQVVRGDSAAYFCASSPTARGEQFFGPGTRLTVL.

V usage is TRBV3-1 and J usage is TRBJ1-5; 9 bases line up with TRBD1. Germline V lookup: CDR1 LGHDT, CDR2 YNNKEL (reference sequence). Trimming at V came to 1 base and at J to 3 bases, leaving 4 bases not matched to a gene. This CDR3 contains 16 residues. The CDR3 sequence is CASSQGGQGYNQPQHF. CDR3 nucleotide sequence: TGTGCCAGCAGCCAAGGGGGACAGGGCTACAATCAGCCCCAGCATTTT.

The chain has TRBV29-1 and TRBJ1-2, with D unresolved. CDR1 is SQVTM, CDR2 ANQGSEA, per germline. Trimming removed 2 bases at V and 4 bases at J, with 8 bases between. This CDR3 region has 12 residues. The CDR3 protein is CSVELQRYGYTF. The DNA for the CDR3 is TGCAGCGTTGAACTCCAGCGCTATGGCTACACCTTC.

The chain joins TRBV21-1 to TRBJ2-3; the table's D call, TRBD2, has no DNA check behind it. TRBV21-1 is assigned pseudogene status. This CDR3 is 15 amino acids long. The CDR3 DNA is TGTGCCAGCGGGGCCTCTAGCGGATACACAGATACGCAGTATTTT. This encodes CASGASSGYTDTQYF.

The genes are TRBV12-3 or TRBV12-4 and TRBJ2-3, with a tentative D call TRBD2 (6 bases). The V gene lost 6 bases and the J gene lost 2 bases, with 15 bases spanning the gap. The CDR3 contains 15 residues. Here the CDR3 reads CASSTGSGITDTQYF. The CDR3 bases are TGTGCCAGCAGCACTGGTAGCGGAATCACAGATACGCAGTATTTT.

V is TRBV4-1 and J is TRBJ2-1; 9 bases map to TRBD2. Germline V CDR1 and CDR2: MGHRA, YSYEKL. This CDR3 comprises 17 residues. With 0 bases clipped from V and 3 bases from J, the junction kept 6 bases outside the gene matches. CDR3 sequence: CASSQEITSGFYNEQFF. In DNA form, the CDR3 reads TGCGCCAGCAGCCAAGAGATCACTAGCGGGTTCTACAATGAGCAGTTCTTC.

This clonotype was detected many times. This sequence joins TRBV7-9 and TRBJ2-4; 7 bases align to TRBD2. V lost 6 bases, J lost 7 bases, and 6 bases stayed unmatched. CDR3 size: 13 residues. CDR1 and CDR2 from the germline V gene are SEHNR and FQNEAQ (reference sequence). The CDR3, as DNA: TGTGCCAGCAGGGGAGGGGCCGCCAACATTCAGTACTTC. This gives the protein CASRGGAANIQYF.